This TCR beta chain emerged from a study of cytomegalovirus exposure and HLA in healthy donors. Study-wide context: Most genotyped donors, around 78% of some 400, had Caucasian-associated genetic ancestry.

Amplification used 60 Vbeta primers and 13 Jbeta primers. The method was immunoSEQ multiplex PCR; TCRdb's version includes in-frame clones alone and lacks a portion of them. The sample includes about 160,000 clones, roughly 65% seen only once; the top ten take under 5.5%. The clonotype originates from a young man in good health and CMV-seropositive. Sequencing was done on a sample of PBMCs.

In DNA form, the CDR3 reads TGTGCCAGCAGCTTAAGGGGAGCGGGCGGAGAGCAGTTCTTC. The encoded protein is CASSLRGAGGEQFF. The rearrangement links TRBV11-3 to TRBJ2-1; TRBD2 is a possible D gene (6 bases). This CDR3 region has 14 residues. Germline values: CDR1 SGHNT, CDR2 YENEEA. V was shortened by 2 bases and J by 10 bases, with 15 bases between the two germline ends. Full variable domain (outside the CDR3, taken from reference TRBV11-3 and TRBJ2-1): EAGVVQSPRYKIIEKKQPVAFWCNPISGHNTLYWYLQNLGQGPELLIRYENEEAVDDSQLPKDRFSAERLKGVDSTLKIQPAELGDSAVYLCASSLRGAGGEQFFGPGTRLTVL.